This T cell receptor beta chain was obtained from a study of vaccination and CD4 T cells after COVID-19. Study as a whole: Post-COVID draws followed diagnosis by a median approximately 100 days (range 35 to 161).

Sequencing of DNA taken from cultured CD4+ T cells relied on the Oncomine TCR Beta short-read assay. TCRdb redid the calling of the PCR reads with MiXCR, one entry per CDR3 protein. The sample yields around 12,000 distinct CDR3 sequences, about two fifths seen once. This clonotype was observed a few times. Its antigen is still unknown. Documented treatment: approximately nine-day PBMC culture with coronavirus spike peptide pools or control peptides (ViraFEST assay). The V end lost 5 bases, the J end lost 0 bases, and 9 bases lay between the germline ends. This CDR3 is 14 amino acids long. Germline V gives CDR1 MRHNA, CDR2 SNTAGT.

The rearrangement uses TRBV6-4 and TRBJ2-3; D may match TRBD1 or TRBD2 (5 bases each). Specimen: CD4+ T cells from blood, cultured in vitro. The TCR originated in a human donor who had recovered from COVID-19. CDR3 DNA sequence: TGTGCCAGCAGTCCCGGGACGAGCACAGATACGCAGTATTTT. Protein: CASSPGTSTDTQYF.